This T cell receptor (beta chain) came from a study of Graves' ophthalmopathy and Graves' hyperthyroidism. Findings and limits, study-wide: Classification of ophthalmopathy versus stable hyperthyroidism by a 13-signature model yielded about 90% sensitivity and 65% to 83% specificity. Thyroid clonotypes that were expanded above 0.001 frequency mostly also appeared in blood.

The V end lost 3 bases, the J end lost 4 bases, and 15 bases lay between the germline ends. The CDR3 has 15 residues. Germline CDR1 reads MNHNS; CDR2 reads SASEGT. Ophthalmopathy was moderately-to-severely active, CAS at least 3, NOSPECS at least 4, lasting under 3 months. Clinical symptoms, serum thyroxine, TRAb, thyroid ultrasound and orbital computed tomography determined diagnosis. Beta-chain TCR CDR3 regions were amplified from RNA transcripts. A first-round RT-PCR used HTBI primers, followed by a second-round multiplex PCR. MiXCR, run by TCRdb on the multiplex PCR reads, gives a single entry per CDR3 protein. This table holds a few hundred thousand distinct CDR3 sequences, around 16% found once. This clonotype was observed many times. Its antigen is not known.

The sequenced sample consisted of peripheral blood. V usage is TRBV6-1 and J usage is TRBJ1-2; a weak D match, TRBD1 (6 bases). The clonotype originates from a woman aged 18 to 35 with Graves' ophthalmopathy. CDR3 region: CASSDLRGSLYGYTF. The CDR3 nucleotides read TGTGCCAGCAGTGATCTCAGGGGTTCACTCTATGGCTACACCTTC.